The clone carrying this T cell receptor (beta chain) occurred many times. The data are from a study of neurological immune-mediated disorders. TCRdb reprocessed the 5' RACE reads with MiXCR, giving one entry per CDR3 protein. The sample gives about 59,000 distinct CDR3 sequences, approximately 11% of which show up once; about 10% is in the top ten. This CDR3 contains 12 residues. Germline lookup yields CDR1 DFQATT and CDR2 SNEGSKA (reference sequence). The V end lost 7 bases, the J end lost 4 bases, and 10 bases lay between the germline ends. The sequencing input was PBMCs. The receptor was derived from a woman aged 60-70 years with HTLV-1-associated myelopathy (HAM/TSP). V and J are TRBV20-1 and TRBJ2-2; possibly TRBD2 for D (5 bases). The CDR3 DNA follows: TGCAGTGTCAGGACTGCCACCGGGGAGCTGTTTTTT. It translates to CSVRTATGELFF.